These 13 T cell receptor beta chains originate from one sample sequenced in a study of early T cells in non-severe SARS-CoV-2 infection. TCRdb reanalysed the 5' RACE reads using MiXCR and keeps one entry per CDR3 protein. The table has roughly 26,000 distinct CDR3 sequences, just over 4% seen once. Sequencing was performed on whole blood. These receptors were taken from an adult who was a healthcare worker with PCR-confirmed SARS-CoV-2 infection or an uninfected control (not recorded which).

This clonotype has more than one count but fewer than ten. V and J are TRBV27 and TRBJ2-7; D might be TRBD2 (5 bases). The germline V gene encodes CDR1 MNHEY and CDR2 SMNVEV (reference sequence). This CDR3 is built from 14 residues. Trimming removed 4 bases at V and 3 bases at J, with 13 bases between. The DNA for the CDR3 is TGTGCCAGCAGTTCGTCGGACCGGGGCTACGAGCAGTACTTC. Its protein product is CASSSSDRGYEQYF.

The chain has TRBV20-1 and TRBJ1-2; the match to TRBD1 covers 9 bases. V shed 6 bases, J shed 10 bases, and the junction held 15 bases outside the gene matches. There are 14 residues in the CDR3. CDR1 and CDR2 (germline): DFQATT, SNEGSKA (reference sequence). For the CDR3, the DNA is TGCAGTGCCCCCCTCCCCTCGGGACAGGGCCCCTACACCTTC. It encodes CSAPLPSGQGPYTF.

This clonotype has at least ten counts. The rearrangement links TRBV7-2 to TRBJ2-2; D is ambiguous. CDR1 and CDR2 from the germline V gene are SGHTA and FQGNSA. This CDR3 has 16 residues. V was cut by 2 bases and J by 0 bases, with 10 bases left in between. The DNA for the CDR3 is TGTGCCAGCAGCTTATGGGCAGACACGAACACCGGGGAGCTGTTTTTT. Its translation: CASSLWADTNTGELFF. The complete variable domain, with remaining parts taken from reference TRBV7-2 and TRBJ2-2, reads GAGVSQSPSNKVTEKGKDVELRCDPISGHTALYWYRQSLGQGLEFLIYFQGNSAPDKSGLPSDRFSAERTGGSVSTLTIQRTQQEDSAVYLCASSLWADTNTGELFFGEGSRLTVL.

In this sample, this clonotype turned up a few times. The chain joins TRBV12-3 or TRBV12-4 to TRBJ2-7; D perhaps matches TRBD1 (7 bases). V gave up 2 bases and J gave up 3 bases, with 14 bases separating them. This CDR3 has 15 residues. The CDR3 nucleotides read TGTGCCAGCAGTTTAAAGGCAGGGGGGATCTACGAGCAGTACTTC. Translating it yields CASSLKAGGIYEQYF.

There are many counts of this clonotype. The chain uses TRBV12-3 or TRBV12-4 and TRBJ1-4; 8 bases align to TRBD1. The CDR3 loop spans 15 amino acids. The V gene end was trimmed by 5 bases and the J gene end by 7 bases; junction bases not matched to a gene: 9. DNA for the CDR3: TGTGCCAGCAGTCCCGGACAGGGTCCAACTGAAAAACTGTTTTTT. Protein product: CASSPGQGPTEKLFF.

This clonotype was observed many times. The chain has TRBV5-4 and TRBJ2-3; TRBD1 matches at 7 bases. The CDR3 covers 15 residues. V shed 3 bases, J shed 1 base, and the junction held 5 bases outside the gene matches. In germline, CDR1 is SGHNT, CDR2 YYREEE (reference sequence). The CDR3 nucleotides are TGTGCCAGCAGCTCGGGACAGATCGGCACAGATACGCAGTATTTT. Translating gives CASSSGQIGTDTQYF.

This clonotype was observed many times. The chain links TRBV30 to TRBJ2-1; 7 bases fit TRBD2. This CDR3 is built from 14 residues. Unmatched junction bases numbered 9, after V lost 0 bases and J lost 10 bases. Germline-derived CDR1 and CDR2 are GTSNPN and SVGIG (reference sequence). The CDR3 region is CAWSVASGPSEQFF. CDR3 coding DNA: TGTGCCTGGAGTGTTGCTAGCGGTCCTTCGGAGCAGTTCTTC.

In its sample, this clonotype was seen many times. The V call is TRBV2, the J call TRBJ1-1, with TRBD1 identical over 8 bases. The CDR3 has 14 amino acids. Per the germline V gene, CDR1 is SNHLY and CDR2 is FYNNEI. V dropped 4 bases and J dropped 5; count of bases not matched to a gene: 6. CDR3 nucleotide sequence: TGTGCCAGCAGTGGACGGACAGGGCTGACTGAAGCTTTCTTT. It codes for CASSGRTGLTEAFF.

This clonotype was observed many times. The chain links TRBV7-9 to TRBJ1-1, with D perhaps matching TRBD1 (6 bases). Germline CDR1 SEHNR, CDR2 FQNEAQ (reference sequence). The CDR3 totals 13 residues. The V gene lost 1 base and the J gene lost 11 bases, with 14 bases spanning the gap. The CDR3 reads CASSLGGGHQAFF. As DNA, the CDR3 is TGTGCCAGCAGCTTAGGTGGGGGGCATCAGGCTTTCTTT.

This clonotype is medium-sized by share. The V call is TRBV20-1, the J call TRBJ2-7, with 7 bases aligning to TRBD1. The V segment lost 5 bases and the J segment 5 bases; nucleotides outside the gene matches: 12. Germline loops: CDR1 DFQATT, CDR2 SNEGSKA (reference sequence). The CDR3 consists of 14 residues. Written as DNA, the CDR3 is TGCAGTGCTCGAAGACCTGACAGGGCTCACGAGCAGTACTTC. Translation gives CSARRPDRAHEQYF.

This clonotype has only a few counts. With a much larger clone just one base away, this may be a read error. This chain links TRBV5-1 with TRBJ2-3; D call uncertain. From germline, CDR1 is SGHRS and CDR2 YFSETQ. The CDR3 is 13 residues long. The V end was cut by 0 bases, the J end by 3 bases, with 5 bases between. CDR3 sequence: CASSLDGTDTQYF. DNA for the CDR3: TGCGCCAGCAGCTTGGACGGAACAGATACGCAGTATTTT.

Ten or more counts support this clonotype. The rearrangement links TRBV12-3 or TRBV12-4 to TRBJ1-1; TRBD1 might be the D (6 bases). The CDR3 is made up of 18 amino acids. The V and J ends lost 3 bases and 4 bases respectively, with 24 bases between them. The CDR3 loop is CASSFPPQQGNGRTEAFF. In DNA form, the CDR3 reads TGTGCCAGCAGTTTTCCCCCTCAACAGGGAAACGGTCGCACTGAAGCTTTCTTT.

This clonotype was counted many times. J is TRBJ1-1 and V is TRBV18, with no clear D. The CDR3 covers 14 residues. Trimming shortened V by 6 bases and J by 6 bases, and 17 bases separated the two germline ends. Germline CDR1 reads KGHSH; CDR2 reads LQKENI. The DNA of the CDR3 is TGTGCCAGCTCCCTCCCGGTAAGACCCCCTGAAGCTTTCTTT. It codes for CASSLPVRPPEAFF.